Below, one T cell receptor (beta chain) is given with its context. TCRdb keeps only in-frame clones here, not all; method: immunoSEQ multiplex PCR. The profile shows under 200,000 clones, about 90% of them singletons. The data were obtained in a study of T cell responses to AZD1222 COVID-19 vaccine. The source was peripheral blood, collected 28 days after the second AZD1222 dose. This receptor was identified in an adult who received the AZD1222 COVID-19 vaccine.

The DNA of the CDR3 is TGTGCCAGCAGTTTTTTGGACAGGGCGCGAGTCTATGGCTACACCTTC. This sequence encodes CASSFLDRARVYGYTF. This chain joins TRBV28 and TRBJ1-2; 8 positions agree with TRBD1. There are 16 residues in the CDR3. V lost 3 bases to trimming and J lost 4 bases; unmatched junction nucleotides: 10. CDR1 and CDR2 (germline): MDHEN, SYDVKM.